The 26 T cell receptor beta chains below were found in one sample sequenced in a study of shared clonotypes between healthy human individuals. Generated by immunoSEQ multiplex PCR, the TCRdb table keeps only in-frame clones and is missing some. The sample holds hundreds of thousands of clones, around 96% seen once. Naive CD8 cells lacked CD45RO, underwent positive selection for CCR7 and left out terminally differentiated effector memory CD45RA+ cells. The sample consisted of naive CD8+ T cells sorted from blood. The receptors originated from a woman in her twenties or thirties in good health.

The V call is TRBV28, the J call TRBJ1-2, with D unclear. Per the germline V gene, CDR1 is MDHEN and CDR2 is SYDVKM. V lost 5 bases, J lost 4 bases, and 14 bases lay in between. The CDR3 spans 14 residues. The CDR3 region is CASSQPGEFYGYTF. The CDR3 DNA follows: TGTGCCAGCAGTCAGCCGGGCGAGTTCTATGGCTACACCTTC.

The chain recombines TRBV5-1 with TRBJ1-1, with 7 bases aligning to TRBD1. Germline V gene data show CDR1 as SGHRS and CDR2 as YFSETQ. After removal of 4 bases from V and 6 bases from J, the junction contained 3 bases not matched to a gene. This CDR3 is 12 amino acids long. The CDR3 region has the DNA TGCGCCAGCAGCCCAGGGGGTCCTGAAGCTTTCTTT. Encoded protein: CASSPGGPEAFF. The full variable domain, its missing parts supplied by reference TRBV5-1 and TRBJ1-1, is KAGVTQTPRYLIKTRGQQVTLSCSPISGHRSVSWYQQTPGQGLQFLFEYFSETQRNKGNFPGRFSGRQFSNSRSEMNVSTLELGDSALYLCASSPGGPEAFFGQGTRLTVV.

The chain uses TRBV5-6 and TRBJ1-1, with 9 bases fitting TRBD1. V shed 2 bases and J 4 bases; nucleotides not matched to a gene: 6. Germline V gives CDR1 SGHDT, CDR2 YYEEEE. The CDR3 extends over 15 amino acids. The CDR3 sequence is CASSFGTGMATEAFF. In nucleotides, the CDR3 is TGTGCCAGCAGCTTCGGGACAGGGATGGCCACTGAAGCTTTCTTT.

This clone appeared once. This chain joins TRBV7-9 and TRBJ1-4; 11 bases agree with TRBD1. The trim removed 5 bases at V and 7 bases at J, leaving 6 bases unmatched. CDR3 length equals 15 residues. CDR1 and CDR2 from the germline V gene are SEHNR and FQNEAQ (reference sequence). The DNA of the CDR3 is TGTGCCAGCAGCCCTTTGGGACAGGGGGTTGAAAAACTGTTTTTT. This gives the protein CASSPLGQGVEKLFF.

The genes are TRBV27 and TRBJ2-2; 9 bases fit TRBD1. Germline values: CDR1 MNHEY, CDR2 SMNVEV (reference sequence). V was clipped by 4 bases and J by 5 bases; unmatched bases: 8. This CDR3 is built from 16 residues. DNA for the CDR3: TGTGCCAGCAGTTCGCCCGGGACAGGGTTGACCGGGGAGCTGTTTTTT. Its protein is CASSSPGTGLTGELFF.

The V and J genes are TRBV19 and TRBJ2-7; either TRBD1 or TRBD2 may fit D (5 bases each). V lost 3 bases, J lost 3 bases, and 12 bases lay in between. The CDR3 is made up of 14 amino acids. CDR1 and CDR2 from the germline V gene are LNHDA and SQIVND (reference sequence). The CDR3 protein is CASSMSRGRYEQYF. The CDR3 DNA is TGTGCCAGTAGTATGTCGAGGGGTCGCTACGAGCAGTACTTC.

The J gene is TRBJ1-2, the V gene TRBV27, with TRBD1 as a possible D gene (5 bases). This CDR3 region has 14 residues. Germline values: CDR1 MNHEY, CDR2 SMNVEV (reference sequence). V was clipped by 3 bases and J by 1 base, with 9 bases between them. The CDR3 sequence is CASSFYQGNYGYTF. Written as DNA, the CDR3 is TGTGCCAGCAGTTTTTATCAGGGTAACTATGGCTACACCTTC.

This chain connects TRBV5-5 to TRBJ2-2; no firm D call. CDR3 length: 13 amino acids. The germline gives CDR1 SGHKS, CDR2 YYEKEE (reference sequence). V lost 4 bases to trimming and J lost 4 bases, with 8 bases between them. The CDR3 reads CASSGTGTGELFF. Written as DNA, the CDR3 is TGTGCCAGCAGCGGCACGGGCACCGGGGAGCTGTTTTTT.

V and J are TRBV27 and TRBJ2-2; D unclear. The CDR3 contains 16 residues. V lost 3 bases to trimming and J lost 1 base, with 12 bases between them. The germline gives CDR1 MNHEY, CDR2 SMNVEV (reference sequence). This CDR3 reads CASSFTTSQNTGELFF. CDR3 in DNA: TGTGCCAGCAGTTTCACGACAAGCCAGAACACCGGGGAGCTGTTTTTT.

The gene calls are TRBV30 and TRBJ1-3, with 11 bases fitting TRBD1. This CDR3 contains 18 residues. Germline trimming cut 2 bases from V and 0 bases from J; bases unmatched to any gene: 9. Germline V gives CDR1 GTSNPN, CDR2 SVGIG (reference sequence). CDR3 DNA: TGTGCCTGGAGTCTAGGGACAGGGGGATTCGGCTCTGGAAACACCATATATTTT. Its translation is CAWSLGTGGFGSGNTIYF.

The chain recombines TRBV6-5 with TRBJ1-1, with unresolved D. Germline-derived CDR1 and CDR2 are MNHEY and SVGAGI. The V end was cut by 5 bases, the J end by 6 bases, with 13 bases between. This CDR3 spans 13 amino acids. CDR3 in amino acids: CASSPLGGAEAFF. The CDR3 region has the DNA TGTGCCAGCAGTCCCCTAGGCGGGGCTGAAGCTTTCTTT.

The chain employs TRBV7-8 and TRBJ2-1; 9 positions agree with TRBD1. The CDR3 covers 17 residues. Germline loops: CDR1 SGHVS, CDR2 FQNEAQ. V trimming: 0 bases; J trimming: 8 bases; junction bases outside the gene matches: 11. The CDR3 bases are TGTGCCAGCAGCTTAGCCCAGCCGGGACAGGGATTTGATGAGCAGTTCTTC. It yields the protein CASSLAQPGQGFDEQFF.

The chain links TRBV27 to TRBJ1-5, with a weak D call TRBD1 (5 bases). Germline CDR1 is MNHEY and CDR2 is SMNVEV (reference sequence). Trimming stripped 1 base from V and 1 base from J, with 8 bases between. The CDR3 contains 15 residues. The DNA of the CDR3 is TGTGCCAGCAGTTTATGGCAGGGCAGCAATCAGCCCCAGCATTTT. Residues: CASSLWQGSNQPQHF.

This clone was detected only once. The chain is built from TRBV19 and TRBJ2-7; D gene unclear. V lost 6 bases, J lost 6 bases, and 15 bases lay in between. The CDR3 is made up of 13 amino acids. CDR1 LNHDA and CDR2 SQIVND come from the germline V gene (reference sequence). CDR3 sequence reads: CASSPDTPLEQYF. For the CDR3, the DNA is TGTGCCAGTAGCCCAGACACCCCGCTCGAGCAGTACTTC. Complete variable domain (other parts from reference TRBV19 and TRBJ2-7): DGGITQSPKYLFRKEGQNVTLSCEQNLNHDAMYWYRQDPGQGLRLIYYSQIVNDFQKGDIAEGYSVSREKKESFPLTVTSAQKNPTAFYLCASSPDTPLEQYFGPGTRLTVT.

This rearrangement joins TRBV27 to TRBJ1-2; D remains ambiguous. Germline-derived CDR1 and CDR2 are MNHEY and SMNVEV (reference sequence). CDR3 size: 13 residues. V lost 2 bases and J lost 7, with 11 bases in between. The CDR3 sequence is CASSLQGISGYTF. The DNA of the CDR3 is TGTGCCAGCAGTTTACAAGGAATCAGTGGCTACACCTTC.

V is TRBV5-1 and J is TRBJ2-7, with TRBD1 matching over 8 bases. There are 12 residues in the CDR3. V lost 5 bases, J lost 3 bases, and 1 base stayed unmatched. CDR1 SGHRS and CDR2 YFSETQ come from the germline V gene. The CDR3 coding sequence is TGCGCCAGCAGGGACAGGGACTACGAGCAGTACTTC. Protein sequence: CASRDRDYEQYF.

V is TRBV5-1 and J is TRBJ1-2; the match to TRBD1 covers 7 bases. V lost 2 bases and J lost 0; bases outside the gene matches: 13. The CDR3 is 18 residues long. Germline CDR1 reads SGHRS; CDR2 reads YFSETQ. Here the CDR3 DNA reads TGCGCCAGCAGCTTTACTTGGGACAGCCTCCAACCTAACTATGGCTACACCTTC. Its protein is CASSFTWDSLQPNYGYTF.

The CDR3 loop reads CASSELTGTGFSGANVLTF. CDR3 DNA sequence: TGTGCCAGCAGCGAGCTAACCGGGACAGGGTTCTCTGGGGCCAACGTCCTGACTTTC. The genes are TRBV7-9 and TRBJ2-6; 9 nucleotides match TRBD1. Germline-derived CDR1 and CDR2 are SEHNR and FQNEAQ (reference sequence). V lost 5 bases and J lost 0; bases outside the gene matches: 11. The length of the CDR3 is 19 residues.

The V and J genes are TRBV19 and TRBJ2-5; D perhaps matches TRBD1 (6 bases). CDR3 length: 16 residues. Germline-derived CDR1 and CDR2 are LNHDA and SQIVND (reference sequence). V was shortened by 2 bases and J by 4 bases, with 17 bases between the two germline ends. As DNA, the CDR3 is TGTGCCAGTAGTATACGAGGGGGTCAGGGCGGAGAGACCCAGTACTTC. Translating gives CASSIRGGQGGETQYF.

This chain joins TRBV29-1 and TRBJ2-1; 11 nucleotides align to TRBD2. Germline CDR1 SQVTM, CDR2 ANQGSEA. This CDR3 is built from 14 residues. V gave up 8 bases and J gave up 5 bases; unmatched junction bases: 8. The CDR3 coding sequence is TGCAGCACCCCACTAGCGGGAGAGCACAATGAGCAGTTCTTC. This translates into CSTPLAGEHNEQFF.

The CDR3 spells CASSQDGWLEQYF. CDR3 bases: TGTGCCAGCAGCCAAGACGGGTGGCTCGAGCAGTACTTC. The chain carries TRBV4-2 and TRBJ2-7; D is undetermined. The CDR3 has 13 amino acids. Deletions cut 0 bases from V and 6 bases from J, with 9 bases between. Germline V CDR1 and CDR2: LGHNA, YNFKEQ.

The V and J genes are TRBV5-1 and TRBJ2-2; D possibly uses TRBD1 or TRBD2 (5 bases each). Trimming cost V 6 bases and J 6 bases, with 9 bases left between them. Per germline, CDR1 SGHRS and CDR2 YFSETQ. CDR3 length: 12 amino acids. The CDR3 DNA sequence: TGCGCCAGCAAAGGGGAGTCCGGGGAGCTGTTTTTT. Its protein product is CASKGESGELFF.

V gene TRBV13 combines with J gene TRBJ1-5; the D gene is possibly TRBD1 (5 bases). The germline V gene has CDR1 PRHDT and CDR2 FYEKMQ (reference sequence). The CDR3 runs 14 residues. The V end was cut by 0 bases, the J end by 2 bases, with 5 bases between. CDR3 loop: CASSLGRGNQPQHF. Written as DNA, the CDR3 is TGTGCCAGCAGCTTAGGCAGGGGCAATCAGCCCCAGCATTTT.

The chain uses TRBV25-1 and TRBJ1-1, with TRBD1 as a possible D gene (6 bases). V was trimmed by 5 bases and J by 1 base, leaving 11 bases between them. The CDR3 is 14 amino acids. Germline V gene lookup returns CDR1 MGHDK and CDR2 SYGVNS. The CDR3, as DNA: TGTGCCAGCAGTCTAGGGACAACGAACACTGAAGCTTTCTTT. It codes for CASSLGTTNTEAFF.

The chain is built from TRBV7-9 and TRBJ2-3; D might be TRBD2 (6 bases). Germline loops: CDR1 SEHNR, CDR2 FQNEAQ (reference sequence). The CDR3 contains 15 residues. V lost 4 bases, J lost 2 bases, and 13 bases lay in between. Here the CDR3 reads CASSYGSFDTDTQYF. The CDR3 coding sequence is TGTGCCAGCAGCTACGGGAGTTTTGACACAGATACGCAGTATTTT.

The chain is built from TRBV4-1 and TRBJ1-1; maybe TRBD1 (5 bases). This CDR3 comprises 13 residues. V was cut by 0 bases and J by 10 bases, with 12 bases left in between. Germline loops: CDR1 MGHRA, CDR2 YSYEKL. The CDR3 DNA follows: TGCGCCAGCAGCCAAGAGTCGGGACTGATAGCTTTCTTT. This codes for CASSQESGLIAFF.